The subject of this entry is one T cell receptor (beta chain). Its antigen is unidentified. This entry comes from a study of metastatic and nonmetastatic thyroid tumors. Study as a whole: Repertoires of blood and of tissue (tumor or nodule) from malignant and benign thyroid patients were compared. Study-level points and caveats: A significant increase in TCR beta diversity was reportedly seen in malignant thyroid tumors relative to benign nodules, in blood and tumor.

In the source study's methods: The study took CDR3 differences across clinicopathological groups and made a distant-metastasis classifier for papillary thyroid cancer from them. TCRdb re-called the PCR reads via MiXCR. TCRdb's processing, not the authors', yielded these V and J calls. The profile shows approximately 34,000 clones, about 15% of them singletons. None of the patients had undergone any treatment ahead of thyroid surgery. V lost 7 bases and J lost 0; bases outside the gene matches: 9. This CDR3 has 15 residues. CDR1 LNHDA and CDR2 SQIVND come from the germline V gene (reference sequence). The sequence was collected from a female donor with papillary thyroid cancer or a benign thyroid nodule (not recorded which). Some clones in this sample may be carry-over from other donors' samples. Material for sequencing was blood. This chain connects TRBV19 to TRBJ2-7, with 7 bases fitting TRBD2. CDR3 amino acids: CASTLGGRGSYEQYF. In DNA form, the CDR3 reads TGTGCCAGTACCTTGGGAGGGCGGGGCTCCTACGAGCAGTACTTC.